These 3 T cell receptor beta chains were all obtained from the same sample, sequenced in a study of technical replicates of blood from several donors. Sequencing used immunoSEQ multiplex PCR; TCRdb keeps in-frame clones, though not all of them. The sample has around 80,000 clones; 95% to 98% are singletons. The specimen sequenced was T cells isolated from PBMCs. The receptors were gathered from a human donor in good health.

This clone was detected once. This chain uses TRBV27 with TRBJ2-7; D gene ambiguous. There are 15 residues in the CDR3. The germline V and J ends were trimmed by 0 bases and 3 bases, with 12 bases remaining between them. Germline CDR1 MNHEY, CDR2 SMNVEV (reference sequence). This CDR3 reads CASSLSGQSIYEQYF. DNA of the CDR3: TGTGCCAGCAGTTTATCTGGGCAGTCGATCTACGAGCAGTACTTC.

This chain links TRBV2 with TRBJ2-2; possible D gene TRBD2, 5 bases. Germline values: CDR1 SNHLY, CDR2 FYNNEI. V dropped 7 bases and J dropped 7 bases, with 10 bases sitting between them. This CDR3 region has 12 residues. CDR3 region: CASMRVNGELFF. DNA for the CDR3: TGTGCCAGCATGCGGGTTAACGGGGAGCTGTTTTTT. Filled out from reference TRBV2 and TRBJ2-2, the complete variable domain reads EPEVTQTPSHQVTQMGQEVILRCVPISNHLYFYWYRQILGQKVEFLVSFYNNEISEKSEIFDDQFSVERPDGSNFTLKIRSTKLEDSAMYFCASMRVNGELFFGEGSRLTVL.

V and J are TRBV7-8 and TRBJ1-2; 8 nucleotides line up with TRBD1. This CDR3 contains 15 residues. J was trimmed by 0 bases and V by 5 bases; bases with no gene match: 5. The germline V gene encodes CDR1 SGHVS and CDR2 FQNEAQ. CDR3 residues: CASSPWGQANYGYTF. CDR3 bases: TGTGCCAGCAGCCCCTGGGGACAGGCTAACTATGGCTACACCTTC.